A selection of T cell receptor beta chains follows, all from one sample in a study of CD8+ T cells in alopecia areata. Assay used: immunoSEQ multiplex PCR; TCRdb lists only in-frame clones, some missing. The repertoire holds some 150,000 clones, less than 65% seen once, with about 40% in the top ten. The sequenced sample was CD8+ T cells sorted from blood. The receptors stem from a human donor in good health. Each CDR3 is given with its conserved first and last residue. The D gene is left open where the match is weak. Size tells how often a clone was seen (once, few, many) or the class of an expanded clone, and some rows leave it out.

v_gene	abundance	d_gene	j_gene	CDR3nt	CDR3aa
TRBV7-9	NA	NA	TRBJ2-1	TGTGCCAGCAGCCTATCCGGGACAAAGGGGAGGAGTGAGCAGTTCTTC	CASSLSGTKGRSEQFF
TRBV6-1	few	NA	TRBJ2-7	TGTGCCAGCAGTGCCGGAAGTGAACCTAGCGAGAGTACCTTAGGGCAGTACTTC	CASSAGSEPSESTLGQYF
TRBV21-1	NA	NA	TRBJ2-5	TGTGCCAGCAGCACTTCCGGGACACAGTTCTCAGAGACCCAGTACTTC	CASSTSGTQFSETQYF
TRBV29-1	NA	NA	TRBJ2-5	TGCAGTCCCTTGAATTCGGGGACCCAGTACTTC	CSPLNSGTQYF
TRBV7-9	NA	TRBD1	TRBJ2-3	TGTGCCAGCAGGACAGGGACAGATACGCAGTATTTT	CASRTGTDTQYF
TRBV29-1	NA	NA	TRBJ2-4	TGCAGCGTTGAGGTGCGGGGTTTAGCCAAAAACATTCAGTACTTC	CSVEVRGLAKNIQYF
TRBV7-6	few	TRBD1	TRBJ2-7	TGTGCCAGCAGCTTAGGGGAACAGGGGCTTTACGAGCAGTACTTC	CASSLGEQGLYEQYF
TRBV29-1	few	NA	TRBJ2-5	TGCAGCGTTGTGCTAGGGGGTACCTTTCCGGACCAAGAGACCCAGTACTTC	CSVVLGGTFPDQETQYF
TRBV4-1	NA	NA	TRBJ2-1	TGCGCCAGCAGCCAAGAAGATACAATCAACAATGAGCAGTTCTTC	CASSQEDTINNEQFF
TRBV4-1	NA	NA	TRBJ1-1	TGCGCCAGCAGCCAAGTATTCGGACGGACTGAAGCTTTCTTT	CASSQVFGRTEAFF
TRBV2	few	TRBD1	TRBJ2-4	TGTGCCAGCACCCTGACAGGGGGCGCGGACAAAAACATTCAGTACTTC	CASTLTGGADKNIQYF
TRBV5-1	once	NA	TRBJ2-3	TGCGCCAGCAGCCCTTGGACCCTACGCGGGAGCACAGATACGCAGTATTTT	CASSPWTLRGSTDTQYF
TRBV7-2	NA	TRBD2	TRBJ2-1	TGTGCCAGCAGCTTGGAGACTAGCGGGCCTTACAATGAGCAGTTCTTC	CASSLETSGPYNEQFF
TRBV7-9	NA	NA	TRBJ2-1	TGTGCCAGCAGCTTATCTCACAATGAGCAGTTCTTC	CASSLSHNEQFF
TRBV29-1	NA	TRBD1	TRBJ2-3	TGCAGCGTTGAAGGTGGACAGGGGGTTACAGATACGCAGTATTTT	CSVEGGQGVTDTQYF
TRBV29-1	few	NA	TRBJ1-2	TGCAGCGTGGAGTTGCGGAACTATGGCTACACCTTC	CSVELRNYGYTF
TRBV15	NA	NA	TRBJ1-2	TGTGCCACCAGCAGTAACAGGGCCTATGGCTACACCTTC	CATSSNRAYGYTF
TRBV29-1	NA	NA	TRBJ2-1	TGCAGCGTAGTTGGGAGTTCGGGGAATGAGCAGTTCTTC	CSVVGSSGNEQFF
TRBV27	NA	TRBD2	TRBJ2-7	TGTGCCAGCAGTGGGCGGACTAGCTCCCACGAGCAGTACTTC	CASSGRTSSHEQYF
TRBV6-1	NA	NA	TRBJ2-7	TGTGCCAGCAGTGAACTTAGCCAGGGCCGGGATACCGAGCAGTACTTC	CASSELSQGRDTEQYF
TRBV7-9	NA	TRBD2	TRBJ2-1	TGTGCCAGCAGCTCTATGACTAGCGGGGACTACAATGAGCAGTTCTTC	CASSSMTSGDYNEQFF
TRBV25-1	few	TRBD1	TRBJ2-5	TGTGCCAGCAGTGAATTTGGACAGGTTGAGACCCAGTACTTC	CASSEFGQVETQYF
TRBV30	once	NA	TRBJ2-3	TGTGCCTGGACCCCCCGGGGCGCAAACACAGATACGCAGTATTTT	CAWTPRGANTDTQYF
TRBV29-1	NA	NA	TRBJ2-4	TGCAGCGTTGTGTGGAACATTCAGTACTTC	CSVVWNIQYF
TRBV7-6	NA	NA	TRBJ2-7	TGTGCCAGCAGCCCCCTTCGAAGTGCAGATTCCTACGAGCAGTACTTC	CASSPLRSADSYEQYF